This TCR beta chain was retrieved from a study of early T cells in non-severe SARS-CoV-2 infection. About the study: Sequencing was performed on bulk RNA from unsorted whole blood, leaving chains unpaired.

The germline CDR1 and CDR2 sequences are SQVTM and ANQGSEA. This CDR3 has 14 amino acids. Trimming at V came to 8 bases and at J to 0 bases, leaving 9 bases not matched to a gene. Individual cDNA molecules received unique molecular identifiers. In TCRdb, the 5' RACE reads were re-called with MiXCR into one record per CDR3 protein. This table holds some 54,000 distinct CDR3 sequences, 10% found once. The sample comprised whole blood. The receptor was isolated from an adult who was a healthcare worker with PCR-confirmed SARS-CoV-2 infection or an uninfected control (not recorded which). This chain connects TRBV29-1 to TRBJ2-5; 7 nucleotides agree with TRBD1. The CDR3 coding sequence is TGCAGCATGACCCCACAGGGGCACCAAGAGACCCAGTACTTC. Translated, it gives CSMTPQGHQETQYF.